These 17 T cell receptor beta chains originate from one sample sequenced in a study of blood T cell repertoires in COVID-19. Libraries were prepared by immunoSEQ multiplex PCR; TCRdb keeps only in-frame clonotypes and omits some of them. The profile covers 230,000 or so clones, with 75% to 90% appearing a single time and less than 5% taken by the ten largest. The sequencing input was peripheral blood. The source of these receptors is a woman in her thirties or forties who had recovered from COVID-19.

The rearrangement uses TRBV5-6 and TRBJ2-2; D perhaps matches TRBD2 (5 bases). Germline V gene data show CDR1 as SGHDT and CDR2 as YYEEEE. CDR3 length: 15 amino acids. V was clipped by 2 bases and J by 5 bases, with 13 bases between them. Here the CDR3 DNA reads TGTGCCAGCAGCTTAGGAGGACCACAAACCGGGGAGCTGTTTTTT. Translating it yields CASSLGGPQTGELFF.

The rearrangement joins TRBV19 to TRBJ2-5; 12 bases agree with TRBD1. From germline, CDR1 is LNHDA and CDR2 SQIVND (reference sequence). The CDR3 has 14 amino acids. Trimming removed 5 bases from V and 8 bases from J; junction bases left unmatched: 6. CDR3 amino acids: CASSSTGTGGTQYF. The CDR3 DNA reads as TGTGCCAGTAGTTCAACCGGGACAGGGGGCACCCAGTACTTC.

This chain connects TRBV4-3 to TRBJ1-5; TRBD1 agrees at 9 bases. This CDR3 spans 15 amino acids. Germline-derived CDR1 and CDR2 are LGHNA and YSLEER. Unmatched junction bases numbered 7, after V lost 3 bases and J lost 7 bases. The chain's CDR3 is CASSHSQGANQPQHF. The CDR3 DNA reads as TGCGCCAGCAGCCACTCACAGGGGGCTAACCAGCCCCAGCATTTT.

The gene calls are TRBV9 and TRBJ2-7, with 12 bases lining up with TRBD2. Unmatched junction bases numbered 3, after V lost 0 bases and J lost 2 bases. Germline V gives CDR1 SGDLS, CDR2 YYNGEE. The CDR3 consists of 16 residues. This chain's CDR3 is CASSVGPSGGAYEQYF. The CDR3 DNA is TGTGCCAGCAGCGTAGGCCCTAGCGGGGGGGCCTACGAGCAGTACTTC.

The chain is built from TRBV6-4 and TRBJ2-7, with a tentative D call TRBD1 (7 bases). Per the germline V gene, CDR1 is MRHNA and CDR2 is SNTAGT. V dropped 7 bases and J dropped 4 bases, with 17 bases sitting between them. The CDR3 is 14 residues long. For the CDR3, the DNA is TGTGCCAGCATTTCACTTCCAGGGGGGTACGAGCAGTACGTC. It codes for CASISLPGGYEQYV.

This clone has just one count. The chain links TRBV24-1 to TRBJ2-7; D not certain. Trimming left V 8 bases short and J 2 bases short, with 15 bases between. The germline CDR1 and CDR2 sequences are KGHDR and SFDVKD. The CDR3 loop spans 14 amino acids. The CDR3 sequence is CATTPHLETYEQYV. In DNA form, the CDR3 reads TGTGCCACCACCCCCCACTTGGAGACCTACGAGCAGTACGTC.

The chain couples TRBV27 to TRBJ2-1; D is unresolved. Trimming shortened V by 3 bases and J by 12 bases, and 15 bases separated the two germline ends. The length of the CDR3 is 13 residues. CDR1 is MNHEY and CDR2 is SMNVEV in the germline V gene (reference sequence). The CDR3 sequence: CASSLQTAPGQFF. The CDR3 nucleotides are TGTGCCAGCAGTTTGCAAACCGCCCCGGGGCAGTTCTTC.

This clone was detected once. This sequence joins TRBV28 and TRBJ1-5, with D possibly matching TRBD1 (5 bases). V was trimmed by 5 bases and J by 4 bases, leaving 9 bases between them. The CDR3 has 13 amino acids. Germline values: CDR1 MDHEN, CDR2 SYDVKM. The CDR3 sequence is CASSGAGNQPQHF. The CDR3 DNA is TGTGCCAGCAGTGGGGCAGGGAATCAGCCCCAGCATTTT.

The DNA for the CDR3 is TGTGCCAGTAGTATTCAGGTTGCGGGGGAGCAGTACTTC. Translated, it gives CASSIQVAGEQYF. The V and J genes are TRBV19 and TRBJ2-7; D is perhaps TRBD2 (6 bases). Looked up from germline, CDR1 is LNHDA and CDR2 is SQIVND (reference sequence). The CDR3 contains 13 residues. V was trimmed by 3 bases and J by 7 bases, leaving 13 bases between them.

This clone was seen only once. Germline and junction disagree at one end, which may indicate a read error. The rearrangement links TRBV18 to TRBJ2-3; 8 nucleotides match TRBD2. Germline V gives CDR1 KGHSH, CDR2 LQKENI. This CDR3 is 13 amino acids long. The CDR3 DNA is TGTGCCAGCTCACCACTCCCAGCGGGGGCCCCCATTTTT. Amino acids: CASSPLPAGAPIF.

This clone was detected only a few times. The chain carries TRBV5-6 and TRBJ1-6; TRBD1 is a possible D gene (5 bases). Looked up from germline, CDR1 is SGHDT and CDR2 is YYEEEE. This CDR3 has 15 residues. Trimming removed 2 bases at V and 9 bases at J, with 15 bases between. The CDR3 coding sequence is TGTGCCAGCAGCTTCTTTCCGCTTGGGGCTTCACCCCTCCACTTT. Translated, it gives CASSFFPLGASPLHF.

The V and J genes are TRBV6-4 and TRBJ2-1; TRBD2 agrees at 7 bases. This CDR3 spans 13 amino acids. The junction had 5 bases not matched to a gene; V was cut back by 7 bases and J by 5 bases. CDR1 is MRHNA, CDR2 SNTAGT, per germline. Written as DNA, the CDR3 is TGTGCCAGCAATTCCGGGACTAACAATGAGCAGTTCTTC. Amino acids: CASNSGTNNEQFF.

This clone was detected only a few times. The V gene is TRBV5-1, the J gene TRBJ2-1; TRBD2 is a possible D gene (5 bases). This CDR3 contains 15 residues. CDR1 is SGHRS and CDR2 is YFSETQ in the germline V gene. Trimming stripped 2 bases from V and 8 bases from J, with 17 bases between. The CDR3 protein is CASSLNGREYDEQFF. Here the CDR3 DNA reads TGCGCCAGCAGCTTAAATGGGAGAGAATATGATGAGCAGTTCTTC.

The table lists this clone with a count of one. This chain uses TRBV4-1 with TRBJ2-7; tentatively, D is TRBD1 (5 bases). CDR1 and CDR2 (germline): MGHRA, YSYEKL. The CDR3 sequence is 15 residues long. V was trimmed by 5 bases and J by 0 bases, leaving 14 bases between them. DNA for the CDR3: TGCGCCAGCAGCTATAATACAGGTGACTCCTACGAGCAGTACTTC. Translation gives CASSYNTGDSYEQYF.

The CDR3 loop is CASSSNTGPGGYTF. In DNA form, the CDR3 reads TGCGCCAGCAGCTCCAACACAGGCCCTGGTGGCTACACCTTC. This chain uses TRBV5-1 with TRBJ1-2; possibly TRBD1 for D (5 bases). This CDR3 is 14 amino acids long. The V gene's germline CDR1 is SGHRS and CDR2 YFSETQ. The V gene lost 3 bases and the J gene lost 7 bases, with 16 bases spanning the gap.

Only one count was recorded for this clone. The genes are TRBV6-5 and TRBJ1-2; D possibly corresponds to TRBD1 (5 bases). CDR1 and CDR2 from the germline V gene are MNHEY and SVGAGI. This CDR3 contains 13 residues. Trimming cost V 6 bases and J 4 bases, with 12 bases left between them. CDR3 in DNA: TGTGCCAGCAGGGGAGGTAGGGGCTATGGCTACACCTTC. Its translation is CASRGGRGYGYTF.

The V gene is TRBV19, the J gene TRBJ1-5, with a weak D call TRBD1 (5 bases). The CDR3 is 14 amino acids. V was cut by 6 bases and J by 5 bases, with 14 bases left in between. Looked up from germline, CDR1 is LNHDA and CDR2 is SQIVND (reference sequence). In DNA, the CDR3 is TGTGCCAGTAGCCCCTGGGGAGGGGATCAGCCCCAGCATTTT. It translates to CASSPWGGDQPQHF.